Following are 9 T cell receptor beta chains from one sample sequenced in a study of post-analysis software for immune sequencing data. Overall study results and limits: Patients used about 5 TRBV segments, including TRBV5-6, TRBV5-1 and TRBV20-1, more often than controls.

These receptors' antigens are unknown. Built from TCR beta cDNA, the libraries had unique molecular identifiers in them. TCRdb itself ran the PCR reads through MiXCR, one entry per CDR3 protein. The sample includes about 540,000 distinct CDR3 sequences, around a third seen only once; the top ten take under 7%. The sequenced sample consisted of blood. These receptors all come from a girl aged 2-17 years with multiple sclerosis.

The sample holds a few counts of this clonotype. The rearrangement joins TRBV12-3 or TRBV12-4 to TRBJ2-5; no firm D call. The CDR3 extends over 12 amino acids. V lost 3 bases to trimming and J lost 1 base, with 3 bases between them. The CDR3 protein is CASSFTQETQYF. CDR3 nucleotide sequence: TGTGCCAGCAGTTTTACCCAAGAGACCCAGTACTTC.

The table lists this clonotype with a few counts. V usage is TRBV6-2 or TRBV6-3 and J usage is TRBJ2-7, with no clear D. Germline V gene lookup returns CDR1 MNHEY and CDR2 SVGEGT. The CDR3 is made up of 11 amino acids. Deletions cut 4 bases from V and 6 bases from J, with 7 bases between. This CDR3 is CASSWTAEQYF. CDR3 DNA: TGTGCCAGCAGTTGGACGGCCGAGCAGTACTTC.

As to this clonotype: This could be a read error, since a much larger clone is one nucleotide away. Here the CDR3 reads CASRSGGSETQYF. The CDR3 DNA reads TGTGCCAGCAGATCCGGGGGGAGCGAGACCCAGTACTTC. The rearrangement links TRBV12-3 or TRBV12-4 to TRBJ2-5; TRBD2 matches at 7 bases. Germline trimming cut 6 bases from V and 5 bases from J; bases unmatched to any gene: 6. The CDR3 has 13 amino acids.

This chain uses TRBV10-3 with TRBJ2-5; TRBD1 matches 8 bases. Germline loops: CDR1 ENHRY, CDR2 SYGVKD. The CDR3 loop spans 16 amino acids. The V gene end was trimmed by 10 bases and the J gene end by 1 base; junction bases not matched to a gene: 14. The CDR3 DNA is TGTGCCACCCAAACGAGTACAGGGGGACCCCAAGAGACCCAGTACTTC. It translates to CATQTSTGGPQETQYF.

The chain carries TRBV5-1 and TRBJ1-6; D ambiguous. The germline V gene has CDR1 SGHRS and CDR2 YFSETQ. This CDR3 spans 13 amino acids. The CDR3 loop reads CVNKSIRSSPLHF. CDR3 sequence (DNA): TGCGTAAACAAGTCTATTAGAAGTTCACCCCTCCACTTT.

This clonotype was found a few times. The V gene is TRBV20-1, the J gene TRBJ2-3; D is unclear. The CDR3 consists of 15 residues. Per the germline V gene, CDR1 is DFQATT and CDR2 is SNEGSKA (reference sequence). V dropped 3 bases and J dropped 2 bases, with 15 bases sitting between them. CDR3 amino acids: CSASSPRVDTDTQYF. The CDR3 DNA reads TGCAGTGCTAGCTCCCCTCGGGTCGACACAGATACGCAGTATTTT.

The table lists this clonotype with a few counts. The CDR3 loop reads CSARDASGRASYEQYF. Here the CDR3 DNA reads TGCAGTGCTAGAGATGCGTCCGGACGGGCCTCCTACGAGCAGTACTTC. The chain carries TRBV20-1 and TRBJ2-7; no definite D call. This CDR3 spans 16 amino acids. The V end was cut by 0 bases, the J end by 0 bases, with 15 bases between. Per germline, CDR1 DFQATT and CDR2 SNEGSKA (reference sequence).

V usage is TRBV11-2 and J usage is TRBJ2-5, with 12 positions matching TRBD2. The end of the DNA aligns better with TRBJ2-7, so the J call may be wrong. The CDR3 totals 16 residues. Germline values: CDR1 SGHAT, CDR2 FQNNGV. The CDR3 protein is CASSLLAGGPLHEQYF. In nucleotides, the CDR3 is TGTGCCAGCAGCTTGCTAGCGGGGGGGCCGTTACACGAGCAGTACTTC.

The V gene is TRBV14, the J gene TRBJ2-5; 7 bases map to TRBD2. Germline V lookup: CDR1 SGHDN, CDR2 FVKESK. CDR3 length: 16 residues. Germline trimming cut 4 bases from V and 4 bases from J; bases unmatched to any gene: 12. CDR3 amino acids: CASSRRGVSGVETQYF. DNA for the CDR3: TGTGCCAGCAGCCGCCGGGGTGTAAGCGGGGTAGAGACCCAGTACTTC.